The 23 T cell receptor beta chains given below trace back to one sample, sequenced in a study of cytomegalovirus exposure and HLA in healthy donors. Using immunoSEQ multiplex PCR, the repertoire was profiled, and TCRdb retains in-frame clones only, with some absent. The sample yields some 140,000 clones, roughly 84% seen once. Sequencing was performed on PBMCs. Receptors originate from a human donor in good health.

The chain employs TRBV18 and TRBJ1-2; the D gene is possibly TRBD1 (6 bases). This CDR3 region has 15 residues. From germline, CDR1 is KGHSH and CDR2 LQKENI. V lost 4 bases and J 4 bases, leaving 16 bases between the germline ends. This chain's CDR3 is CASSQNRAEIYGYTF. As DNA, the CDR3 is TGTGCCAGCTCACAAAACAGGGCGGAGATCTATGGCTACACCTTC.

CDR3 residues: CASSLGTSEAYEQYF. As DNA, the CDR3 is TGTGCCAGCTCACTCGGGACTAGCGAGGCCTACGAGCAGTACTTC. The rearrangement uses TRBV18 and TRBJ2-7; 10 positions match TRBD2. The J segment lost 2 bases and the V segment lost 4 bases, leaving 5 bases of the junction unmatched. This CDR3 is built from 15 residues. In germline, CDR1 is KGHSH, CDR2 LQKENI.

The genes are TRBV18 and TRBJ2-1; TRBD2 agrees at 9 bases. Germline V gene sequence: CDR1 KGHSH, CDR2 LQKENI. The V gene end was trimmed by 5 bases and the J gene end by 4 bases; junction bases not matched to a gene: 0. This CDR3 has 13 amino acids. The CDR3 nucleotides are TGTGCCAGCTCAGCGGGGGGGTACAATGAGCAGTTCTTC. This translates into CASSAGGYNEQFF.

This sequence joins TRBV7-2 and TRBJ1-4; 11 bases line up with TRBD1. The germline V gene encodes CDR1 SGHTA and CDR2 FQGNSA. This CDR3 contains 17 residues. Unmatched junction bases numbered 11, after V lost 4 bases and J lost 7 bases. This CDR3 is CASSSRLGQGAFEKLFF. CDR3 nucleotide sequence: TGTGCCAGCAGCTCTAGACTCGGACAGGGGGCGTTTGAAAAACTGTTTTTT. Looking up the rest from reference TRBV7-2 and TRBJ1-4 gives the full variable domain: GAGVSQSPSNKVTEKGKDVELRCDPISGHTALYWYRQSLGQGLEFLIYFQGNSAPDKSGLPSDRFSAERTGGSVSTLTIQRTQQEDSAVYLCASSSRLGQGAFEKLFFGSGTQLSVL.

The genes are TRBV5-1 and TRBJ2-6; no clear D. CDR1 and CDR2 (germline): SGHRS, YFSETQ. With 0 bases removed from V and 0 bases from J, the gap between germline ends came to 13 bases. The CDR3 sequence is 18 residues long. The CDR3 spells CASSLGQFFSSGANVLTF. In DNA form, the CDR3 reads TGCGCCAGCAGCTTGGGGCAGTTTTTTTCCTCTGGGGCCAACGTCCTGACTTTC.

The genes are TRBV7-6 and TRBJ2-2; 11 nucleotides match TRBD2. Germline assignment: CDR1 SGHVS and CDR2 FNYEAQ. The V gene end was trimmed by 5 bases and the J gene end by 7 bases; junction bases not matched to a gene: 12. The CDR3 is 17 residues long. The chain's CDR3 is CASSPGLAALKGGELFF. For the CDR3, the DNA is TGTGCCAGCAGCCCGGGACTAGCGGCCCTTAAAGGCGGGGAGCTGTTTTTT.

The chain has TRBV4-1 and TRBJ2-7; 8 bases agree with TRBD2. The CDR3 runs 15 residues. The germline gives CDR1 MGHRA, CDR2 YSYEKL. The V and J ends lost 5 bases and 4 bases, in that order; junction bases with no gene match: 10. The CDR3 reads CASSSPGSGEYEQYF. The CDR3 DNA reads TGCGCCAGCAGCTCCCCAGGTAGCGGGGAATACGAGCAGTACTTC.

This chain uses TRBV19 with TRBJ2-7; the D gene is possibly TRBD2 (5 bases). From germline, CDR1 is LNHDA and CDR2 SQIVND (reference sequence). The CDR3 extends over 14 amino acids. The V end lost 3 bases, the J end lost 2 bases, and 11 bases lay between the germline ends. CDR3 amino acids: CASSIAKGAYEQYF. CDR3 nucleotides: TGTGCCAGTAGTATCGCTAAGGGAGCCTACGAGCAGTACTTC.

The chain joins TRBV5-1 to TRBJ2-7; 8 bases fit TRBD2. Trimming at V came to 4 bases and at J to 0 bases, leaving 3 bases not matched to a gene. This CDR3 is built from 14 residues. The V gene's germline CDR1 is SGHRS and CDR2 YFSETQ. CDR3 bases: TGCGCCAGCAGCACCGGGACTAGCTCCTACGAGCAGTACTTC. Amino acid sequence: CASSTGTSSYEQYF.

V is TRBV5-4 and J is TRBJ2-7, with D possibly being TRBD2 (5 bases). The CDR3 totals 14 residues. Trimming took 2 bases from V and 5 from J, leaving 14 bases between them. Germline V gene data show CDR1 as SGHNT and CDR2 as YYREEE (reference sequence). CDR3 protein: CASSFGGRADEQYF. DNA of the CDR3: TGTGCCAGCAGCTTCGGTGGGAGAGCCGACGAGCAGTACTTC. Together with reference TRBV5-4 and TRBJ2-7, the CDR3 gives the full variable domain: ETGVTQSPTHLIKTRGQQVTLRCSSQSGHNTVSWYQQALGQGPQFIFQYYREEENGRGNFPPRFSGLQFPNYSSELNVNALELDDSALYLCASSFGGRADEQYFGPGTRLTVT.

The genes are TRBV27 and TRBJ2-5; 9 bases align to TRBD1. Germline V CDR1 and CDR2: MNHEY, SMNVEV (reference sequence). V lost 6 bases and J lost 3; bases outside the gene matches: 8. The CDR3 spans 15 residues. In DNA, the CDR3 is TGTGCCAGCAGCTCCCTCGGGACAGGGAAAGAGACCCAGTACTTC. The encoded protein is CASSSLGTGKETQYF.

The chain is built from TRBV2 and TRBJ1-2; TRBD1 matches 7 bases. The CDR3 is 14 amino acids. CDR1 SNHLY and CDR2 FYNNEI come from the germline V gene. V lost 1 base to trimming and J lost 2 bases; unmatched junction nucleotides: 1. The DNA of the CDR3 is TGTGCCAGCAGTGAAGAACAGGGGAACTATGGCTACACCTTC. Translating it yields CASSEEQGNYGYTF.

The CDR3 protein is CASSSSSYEQYF. The CDR3 DNA follows: TGTGCCAGCAGCTCCTCTTCCTACGAGCAGTACTTC. The chain uses TRBV7-2 and TRBJ2-7; D gene uncertain. CDR3 size: 12 residues. In germline, CDR1 is SGHTA, CDR2 FQGNSA. Deletions cut 4 bases from V and 1 base from J, with 5 bases between.

V usage is TRBV30 and J usage is TRBJ2-1, with D possibly TRBD1 on 5 matching bases. V was cut by 0 bases and J by 13 bases, with 13 bases left in between. CDR1 is GTSNPN, CDR2 SVGIG, per germline (reference sequence). There are 12 residues in the CDR3. This CDR3 is CAWSVYQGPQFF. The CDR3 DNA sequence: TGTGCCTGGAGTGTTTATCAGGGTCCCCAGTTCTTC.

The rearrangement uses TRBV9 and TRBJ1-1, with 8 bases lining up with TRBD1. Germline V gene data show CDR1 as SGDLS and CDR2 as YYNGEE. The CDR3 consists of 17 residues. Trimming cost V 4 bases and J 0 bases; bases outside gene matches: 11. The CDR3 loop reads CASSPTGQGYMNTEAFF. The CDR3 nucleotides read TGTGCCAGCAGCCCCACCGGACAGGGATATATGAACACTGAAGCTTTCTTT.

V is TRBV5-6 and J is TRBJ2-1; 8 nucleotides match TRBD2. Germline V CDR1 and CDR2: SGHDT, YYEEEE. Trimming at V came to 6 bases and at J to 6 bases, leaving 14 bases not matched to a gene. The CDR3 loop spans 16 amino acids. The CDR3 DNA sequence: TGTGCCAGCATCGGGGGGGCCTTCCATTACTCCAATGAGCAGTTCTTC. Translating gives CASIGGAFHYSNEQFF.

J is TRBJ1-4 and V is TRBV7-9, with TRBD1 matching over 8 bases. This CDR3 spans 15 amino acids. Trimming at V came to 5 bases and at J to 8 bases, leaving 10 bases not matched to a gene. Germline V gene lookup returns CDR1 SEHNR and CDR2 FQNEAQ (reference sequence). The CDR3 DNA is TGTGCCAGCAGCGACCCTGGACAGGGATTCGAAAAACTGTTTTTT. It is translated as CASSDPGQGFEKLFF.

This chain joins TRBV7-2 and TRBJ1-4; 7 nucleotides agree with TRBD1. This CDR3 has 15 amino acids. With V trimmed by 7 bases and J by 4 bases, 9 bases remained unmatched. CDR1 and CDR2 (germline): SGHTA, FQGNSA. This CDR3 reads CASNSRDSSNEKLFF. In DNA form, the CDR3 reads TGTGCCAGCAACTCCCGGGACAGCAGTAATGAAAAACTGTTTTTT.

The chain uses TRBV9 and TRBJ1-2; 9 nucleotides agree with TRBD1. The V gene end was trimmed by 3 bases and the J gene end by 7 bases; junction bases not matched to a gene: 16. This CDR3 contains 17 residues. CDR1 is SGDLS and CDR2 is YYNGEE in the germline V gene. The CDR3 DNA reads as TGTGCCAGCAGCGCCCCGGGACAGGGTGATTATACGAGTGGCTACACCTTC. Its protein is CASSAPGQGDYTSGYTF.

This rearrangement joins TRBV9 to TRBJ1-4; TRBD1 might be the D (6 bases). V lost 3 bases to trimming and J lost 4 bases, with 16 bases between them. This CDR3 has 16 amino acids. Germline loops: CDR1 SGDLS, CDR2 YYNGEE. The CDR3 nucleotides are TGTGCCAGCAGCGAGCGAGCAGGGGTTGGTAATGAAAAACTGTTTTTT. It specifies CASSERAGVGNEKLFF.

The chain is built from TRBV9 and TRBJ2-3, with D maybe TRBD2 (5 bases). The V end lost 1 base, the J end lost 6 bases, and 15 bases lay between the germline ends. The CDR3 sequence is 15 residues long. The germline CDR1 and CDR2 sequences are SGDLS and YYNGEE. For the CDR3, the DNA is TGTGCCAGCAGCGTATCGGGAATTTTAACTGATACGCAGTATTTT. This encodes CASSVSGILTDTQYF.

This clone was detected once. The rearrangement joins TRBV7-2 to TRBJ1-2; weak D call: TRBD1 (5 bases). The CDR3 extends over 16 amino acids. The germline gives CDR1 SGHTA, CDR2 FQGNSA. Trimming took off 3 bases at V and 4 bases at J, with 18 bases between the two ends. The CDR3 loop reads CASSFTLTEAIYGYTF. In DNA form, the CDR3 reads TGTGCCAGCAGCTTTACACTGACAGAAGCAATCTATGGCTACACCTTC.

The chain couples TRBV9 to TRBJ2-1; 9 nucleotides line up with TRBD2. The ends lost 0 bases at V and 6 bases at J; junction bases unmatched: 4. CDR1 and CDR2 from the germline V gene are SGDLS and YYNGEE. The CDR3 is 15 amino acids. The CDR3 reads CASSVDSGSVNEQFF. CDR3 sequence (DNA): TGTGCCAGCAGCGTAGATAGCGGGAGTGTCAATGAGCAGTTCTTC.